This T cell receptor beta chain was sequenced for a study of T cells in Graves' hyperthyroidism and ophthalmopathy. Looked up from germline, CDR1 is WNHNN and CDR2 is SYGVQD (reference sequence). CDR3 size: 16 residues. Trimming cost V 3 bases and J 3 bases; bases outside gene matches: 5. Ten or more counts support this clonotype. Patients affected by ophthalmopathy presented a Clinical Activity Score of at least 3, a NOSPECS grade of at least 4, and disease duration below 3 months. Investigators excluded patients with uncontrolled infection, other autoimmune disease, pregnancy or lactation. Extraction of PBMCs used roughly 9.6 ml of fresh peripheral blood. From RNA transcripts, TCR beta CDR3 regions were amplified. HTBI primers were used for first-round RT-PCR of the TCR CDR3. TCRdb reprocessed the multiplex PCR reads with MiXCR, giving one entry per CDR3 protein. The sample has 500,000 or so distinct CDR3 sequences, over 15% seen once.

This chain links TRBV10-1 with TRBJ2-2, with TRBD1 matching 9 bases. The specimen sequenced was blood. This clonotype originated in a woman aged 18-29 years with Graves' ophthalmopathy. CDR3 sequence reads: CASSDPGQGDTGELFF. As DNA, the CDR3 is TGCGCCAGCAGTGACCCGGGACAGGGAGACACCGGGGAGCTGTTTTTT.